This T cell receptor beta chain was sequenced during a study of blood T cell repertoires in COVID-19. For the study at large: Whether acute or convalescent, the COVID-19 samples came from the United States, Italy and Spain.

Libraries were prepared by immunoSEQ multiplex PCR; TCRdb keeps only in-frame clonotypes and omits some of them. The sample lists about 140,000 clones, roughly 90% occurring once. Germline V gives CDR1 SGHAT, CDR2 FQNNGV. The V and J ends lost 5 bases and 4 bases, in that order; junction bases with no gene match: 6. There are 15 residues in the CDR3. The chain joins TRBV11-2 to TRBJ2-5, with 11 positions matching TRBD1. The clonotype originates from a man in his sixties or seventies with acute or convalescent COVID-19. The sample was peripheral blood. For the CDR3, the DNA is TGTGCCAGCAGCCACGGACAGGGGGCGCGAGAGACCCAGTACTTC. It codes for CASSHGQGARETQYF.